A selection of T cell receptor beta chains follows, all from one sample in a study of shared clonotypes between healthy human individuals. TCRdb's copy holds only in-frame clones and misses some; the assay was immunoSEQ multiplex PCR. The data contain 2 million or so clones, about 95% of them singletons. Input material: naive CD8+ T cells sorted from blood. These receptors were taken from a man aged 18 to 30 in good health. The CDR3 runs from the conserved cysteine through the conserved F or W. The order of the fields is clone size, D gene, V gene, J gene, CDR3 DNA, CDR3 protein. D genes are given only for firm matches. Size tells how often a clone was seen (once, few, many) or the class of an expanded clone, and some rows leave it out.

size: once; D: TRBD1; V: TRBV18; J: TRBJ1-4; DNA: TGTGCCAGCTCCTCGGGACAGGAAAATGAAAAACTGTTTTTT; CDR3: CASSSGQENEKLFF
size: NA; D: TRBD2; V: TRBV13; J: TRBJ2-4; DNA: TGTGCCAGCAGCTTAGGGGACGGGAGGGCCAAAAACATTCAGTACTTC; CDR3: CASSLGDGRAKNIQYF
size: NA; D: NA; V: TRBV10-2; J: TRBJ2-7; DNA: TGCGCCAGCAGGGGGACTGGCGCCTACGAGCAGTACTTC; CDR3: CASRGTGAYEQYF
size: NA; D: TRBD2; V: TRBV27; J: TRBJ2-7; DNA: TGTGCCAGCAGTTTGCAGGGCGGGGGGACCTCACCCCTGTACTTC; CDR3: CASSLQGGGTSPLYF
size: NA; D: TRBD1; V: TRBV5-1; J: TRBJ2-7; DNA: TGCGCCAGTACAACAGGGGCAAGCTCCTACGAGCAGTACTTC; CDR3: CASTTGASSYEQYF
size: NA; D: NA; V: TRBV9; J: TRBJ1-2; DNA: TGTGCCAGCAGCGTAGGGGCGGAATATGGCTACACCTTC; CDR3: CASSVGAEYGYTF
size: few; D: NA; V: TRBV28; J: TRBJ2-7; DNA: TGTGCCAGCAGTTTAGGGCAGTCCTACGAGCAGTACTTC; CDR3: CASSLGQSYEQYF
size: NA; D: NA; V: TRBV27; J: TRBJ2-7; DNA: TGTGCCAGCAGCCGGACAGTATCCGGCGAGCAGTACTTC; CDR3: CASSRTVSGEQYF
size: NA; D: NA; V: TRBV6-5; J: TRBJ2-5; DNA: TGTGCCAGCATCGGCCTAGTCGGGGGCCTCGATGGCCAGTACTTC; CDR3: CASIGLVGGLDGQYF
size: NA; D: NA; V: TRBV4-3; J: TRBJ2-2; DNA: TGCGCCAGCAGCCAAGATCTTGCGATTACGAACACCGGGGAGCTGTTTTTT; CDR3: CASSQDLAITNTGELFF
size: NA; D: NA; V: TRBV6-1; J: TRBJ1-2; DNA: TGTGCCAGCAGTGAATTGGACACGTCTAACTATGGCTACACCTTC; CDR3: CASSELDTSNYGYTF
size: NA; D: NA; V: TRBV6-1; J: TRBJ2-1; DNA: TGTGCCAGCAGAACCGGACAGCACAATGAGCAGTTCTTC; CDR3: CASRTGQHNEQFF
size: NA; D: TRBD1; V: TRBV29-1; J: TRBJ2-7; DNA: TGCAGCGTTAAACAGGGGGAACTCTCCTACGAGCAGTACTTC; CDR3: CSVKQGELSYEQYF
size: NA; D: NA; V: TRBV21-1; J: TRBJ1-4; DNA: TGTGCCAGCAGCAAAGGGGGGACCCTACGAGAAAAACTGTTTTTT; CDR3: CASSKGGTLREKLFF
size: NA; D: NA; V: TRBV14; J: TRBJ2-2; DNA: TGTGCCAGCAGCCAAGATCAATGGTGGGCCGGGGAGCTGTTTTTT; CDR3: CASSQDQWWAGELFF
size: NA; D: NA; V: TRBV2; J: TRBJ2-3; DNA: TGTGCCAGCAGTCATTCCGGAGGGGGTAGTGGAGATACGCAGTATTTT; CDR3: CASSHSGGGSGDTQYF
size: NA; D: TRBD2; V: TRBV4-2; J: TRBJ2-5; DNA: TGTGCCAGCAGCCCAAGGACGGGGGGTGTTGAGACCCAGTACTTC; CDR3: CASSPRTGGVETQYF
size: NA; D: NA; V: TRBV25-1; J: TRBJ2-6; DNA: TGTGCCAGCAGTGACAGGGGACCTGGGGCCAACGTCCTGACTTTC; CDR3: CASSDRGPGANVLTF
size: NA; D: TRBD1; V: TRBV28; J: TRBJ2-3; DNA: TGTGCCAGCAGCACACCCCGATGGGAGGACAGGGGTTCAGATACGCAGTATTTT; CDR3: CASSTPRWEDRGSDTQYF
size: NA; D: NA; V: TRBV10-1; J: TRBJ2-7; DNA: TGCGCCAGCAGTGAAGGCAATCCCACCAACGAGCAGTACTTC; CDR3: CASSEGNPTNEQYF
size: NA; D: NA; V: TRBV11-2; J: TRBJ2-7; DNA: TGTGCCAGCAGCTTCCAGGGATGGCAGTACTTC; CDR3: CASSFQGWQYF
size: NA; D: TRBD1; V: TRBV5-1; J: TRBJ2-1; DNA: TGCGCCAGCAGCTTGGCTGGACAGGGGTACAATGAGCAGTTCTTC; CDR3: CASSLAGQGYNEQFF
size: NA; D: TRBD1; V: TRBV10-3; J: TRBJ1-2; DNA: TGTGCCATCACCAGGACAGGAGACGCCTATGGCTACACCTTC; CDR3: CAITRTGDAYGYTF
size: NA; D: NA; V: TRBV7-9; J: TRBJ2-7; DNA: TGTGCCAGCAGCTCCACTTCTTCTAGTGTACCCTACGAGCAGTACTTC; CDR3: CASSSTSSSVPYEQYF
size: NA; D: NA; V: TRBV27; J: TRBJ2-3; DNA: TGTGCCAGCAGTTTAAATCAGGTACAAGGACTCGGTACGCAGTATTTT; CDR3: CASSLNQVQGLGTQYF
size: NA; D: TRBD1; V: TRBV7-2; J: TRBJ1-1; DNA: TGTGCCAGCAGCTTAAGGGACAGGACCAACACTGAAGCTTTCTTT; CDR3: CASSLRDRTNTEAFF
size: few; D: NA; V: TRBV6-1; J: TRBJ2-2; DNA: TGTGCCAGCAGTGGGTCCCGGACCGGGGAGCTGTTTTTT; CDR3: CASSGSRTGELFF
size: NA; D: TRBD1; V: TRBV6-5; J: TRBJ1-2; DNA: TGTGCCAGCAGTTACCACGAGACAGGGATCAACTATGGCTACACCTTC; CDR3: CASSYHETGINYGYTF
size: NA; D: NA; V: TRBV29-1; J: TRBJ2-7; DNA: TGCAGCGTTGGTACAGGTAGCTCCTACGAGCAGTACTTC; CDR3: CSVGTGSSYEQYF
size: NA; D: NA; V: TRBV18; J: TRBJ1-1; DNA: TGTGCCAGCTCGCCTGCCGGGCCCATAGCTGAAGCTTTCTTT; CDR3: CASSPAGPIAEAFF
size: NA; D: TRBD2; V: TRBV7-8; J: TRBJ2-7; DNA: TGTGCCAGCGGGACTAGCGGAACCTACGAGCAGTACTTC; CDR3: CASGTSGTYEQYF
size: few; D: NA; V: TRBV7-9; J: TRBJ2-6; DNA: TGTGCCAGCAGCTCCACCCGGCTCTCCACGGATGTGGCCAACGTCCTGACTTTC; CDR3: CASSSTRLSTDVANVLTF
size: NA; D: NA; V: TRBV29-1; J: TRBJ2-7; DNA: TGCAGCGTTGCGGGGCCCTGGGGCTACGAGCAGTACTTC; CDR3: CSVAGPWGYEQYF
size: NA; D: NA; V: TRBV27; J: TRBJ1-6; DNA: TGTGCCAGCAGTTTAGGTGTGGGACAAAATTCACCCCTCCACTTT; CDR3: CASSLGVGQNSPLHF
size: NA; D: NA; V: TRBV9; J: TRBJ1-6; DNA: TGTGCCAGCAGCGTAGAGGGGACAAACAATTCACCCCTCCACTTT; CDR3: CASSVEGTNNSPLHF
size: NA; D: NA; V: TRBV9; J: TRBJ2-1; DNA: TGTGCCAGCAGCGTAAACAACTACAATGAGCAGTTCTTC; CDR3: CASSVNNYNEQFF
size: once; D: NA; V: TRBV13; J: TRBJ1-3; DNA: TGTGCCAGCAGCGCCAGCTCTGGAAACACCATATATTTT; CDR3: CASSASSGNTIYF
size: NA; D: TRBD1; V: TRBV7-9; J: TRBJ2-7; DNA: TGTGCCAGCAGCTCAGGACAGGGTTCGGAACCCTACGAGCAGTACTTC; CDR3: CASSSGQGSEPYEQYF
size: NA; D: TRBD1; V: TRBV27; J: TRBJ1-4; DNA: TGTGCCAGCAGGCCCGGGACAGGGCGAAAAAAACTGTTTTTT; CDR3: CASRPGTGRKKLFF
size: NA; D: TRBD2; V: TRBV14; J: TRBJ2-1; DNA: TGTGCCAGCAGCTTACTAGCGAATGAGCAGTTCTTC; CDR3: CASSLLANEQFF
size: NA; D: NA; V: TRBV4-1; J: TRBJ2-1; DNA: TGCGCCAGCAGCCAAGATCCGAGTTACAATGAGCAGTTCTTC; CDR3: CASSQDPSYNEQFF
size: NA; D: NA; V: TRBV30; J: TRBJ1-2; DNA: TGTGCCTGGAGTACAGGGTTCGGAAATGGCTACACCTTC; CDR3: CAWSTGFGNGYTF
size: NA; D: TRBD2; V: TRBV6-5; J: TRBJ2-5; DNA: TGTGCCAGCAGTTACGTGTCAGGACTAGGGGAGACCCAGTACTTC; CDR3: CASSYVSGLGETQYF
size: NA; D: TRBD1; V: TRBV4-3; J: TRBJ1-1; DNA: TGCGCCAGCAGCCAATACAGGGGGCTGAGTGAAGCTTTCTTT; CDR3: CASSQYRGLSEAFF
size: NA; D: NA; V: TRBV9; J: TRBJ1-2; DNA: TGTGCCAGCAGCCCCCCGGGCGGAGACTATGGCTACACCTTC; CDR3: CASSPPGGDYGYTF